This T cell receptor (beta chain) was profiled in a study of cytomegalovirus exposure and HLA in healthy donors listed by TCRdb under 2017. For the study in its entirety: According to an earlier analysis of 587 of the donors, some 180 million T cells yielded roughly 110 million unique TCR beta sequences and around 280 Gb of sequence data. To decide whether each TCR beta V gene segment behaved as functional or pseudogenic, an earlier analysis of some 540 of the donors relied on high-throughput TCR beta sequencing. An early release covering some 640 HLA-typed donors comprised about 290 gigabases of sequencing data and roughly 86 million unique TCR sequences. Besides the first cohort of roughly 700 subjects, a separate validation cohort made up of 120 different subjects was used. All discovery cohort repertoires had been generated on a single sequencing platform. The study profiled the T cell repertoires of some 610 subjects by immunosequencing and related them to cytomegalovirus serostatus. Because of strong linkage in the cohort, roughly five DR-DQ haplotypes were treated as single units for association and clustering. Among the approximately 430 genotyped donors, 75% to 90% belonged to the genetic ancestry cluster associated with self-reported Caucasian donors. Among about 360 genotyped donors of the cohort, an average of approximately 250,000 unique TCR beta nucleotide sequences were sequenced per donor, roughly 18% of them non-productive. The later analysis used no new phenotypic data to find candidate immune exposures, relying instead on TCR beta sequences and their occurrence across donors. A later genetic analysis used genome-wide SNP genotypes for about 60% of the roughly 700 donors, treating that subset as a discovery cohort. High-throughput TCR immunosequencing, statistical association of individual TCRs with disease status, and machine learning were combined to predict cytomegalovirus infection status. HLA typing covered class I and class II loci at four-digit resolution. Typing coverage differed by locus: A, B, C, DRB1 and DQB1 were typed in about 620-630 donors, DQA1 in 500 to 550, DPA1 in some 610, and DPB1 in just under 490. In a later analysis, previously published TCR beta repertoires from about 640 donors were re-analyzed and high-resolution HLA genotyping was added so that TCR occurrence patterns could be studied. Donor age, sex, ethnicity and CMV serostatus were compiled alongside the repertoire data. The study was designed to test whether signatures of past pathogen exposure could be identified by cataloging public T cell receptors. Paper-wide results and their limitations: Compared with the 666-donor mean, donors in an Asian-associated ancestry cluster had fewer N-insertions in productive TCRs, according to a later genetic analysis. The classifier was reported to diagnose cytomegalovirus status with high specificity and sensitivity in both the original cohort and the validation cohort. Because counts were too low, under 20 rarely observed V segments, including chromosome 9 orphons, were left out of the earlier analysis of 587 of the donors. The study gave a list of roughly 150 TCR beta chains associated with cytomegalovirus. A further reported finding was that TCR beta sequences accurately predicted the HLA-A and HLA-B alleles for most subjects in the first cohort. In an earlier analysis of 587 of the donors, most TCR beta V segments appeared in productive rearrangements about 87% or about 30% of the time, broadly matching IMGT annotations. A few of the identified cytomegalovirus-associated TCR beta chains were confirmed in vitro to be specific for cytomegalovirus antigens. The sequencing pipeline was judged likely to have produced a cluster of highly shared sequence variants as a technical artifact. Because some donors lacked HLA typing at each locus, the association tests relied only on the typed subset. A later analysis found that HLA-associated TCR beta chains were more clonally expanded and had lower generation probabilities than equally common non-associated chains. Specific HLA alleles were associated with 15,000 to 20,000 TCR beta sequences at a false discovery rate of 0.05 in a later analysis. An association between a missense DCLRE1C variant and V-gene and J-gene trimming of TCR beta chains was found in a later genetic analysis and replicated in an independent cohort. In a later analysis, the rate of TCR association differed among HLA loci, with DRB1 alleles having the most associated TCRs and HLA-C alleles having the fewest. Most TCR sequences were seen in very few donors, while some public TCRs were found in many individuals. In a later analysis, most CMV-associated TCR beta chains were found to appear HLA-restricted, with HLA associations seemingly driven largely by CMV exposure. The authors suggested that the approach could potentially be generalized to other disease states and immunological phenotypes. Roughly uniform sequencing depth across donors was assumed in presence/absence analyses, although this assumption may not hold. When HLA alleles, especially DR and DQ, strongly co-occurred, attributing TCR associations to individual alleles was difficult. Correlated functional status among segregating V segments might be attributable to linkage disequilibrium, but an unknown experimental factor could not be ruled out. For the cohort, immune exposure information was limited to CMV serostatus. The 87-base-pair reads could not distinguish some IMGT-functional V segments, including TRBV6-2 and TRBV6-3, so those segments were excluded. A later analysis reported that several top co-occurrence clusters appeared linked to parvovirus B19, influenza, CMV and Epstein-Barr virus. This cohort had only TCR beta chains sequenced, and the lack of alpha or paired-chain data limited which features could be detected.

A note on this clone: The clone's antigen remains unknown. Per-base qualities were not stored, and no clone one base away is much larger.

Relative to germline, V is 0 bases shorter and J is 6 bases shorter, with 11 bases between their ends. CDR3 length: 14 amino acids, cysteine to phenylalanine. Only the CDR3 DNA is retained, 42 bases long and in frame from the first base. CDR1 and CDR2 were assigned from the germline V gene as ENHRY and SYGVKD. In total, around 600 healthy bone marrow donors made up the cohort. At the time of sampling, all cohort members were nominally healthy, though unrecorded immune exposures were likely present. The donor was CMV seropositive and was included in the group of around 300 seropositive cohort members. A peripheral blood sample was collected from each donor, and TCR beta sequencing was performed on peripheral blood mononuclear cells. Genomic DNA extraction from the blood cell samples was performed with the Qiagen DNeasy Blood Extraction Kit. The receptor library was made with the immunoSEQ multiplex PCR assay. For the multiplex PCR, a mixture combining 60 forward primers for TCR Vbeta segments and 13 reverse primers for TCR Jbeta segments was used. Amplification of the CDR3 region of rearranged TCR beta genes was performed with a multiplex PCR assay on genomic DNA. Amplified TCR beta libraries were sequenced as 87-base-pair reads on the Illumina HiSeq System. In the original analysis: A later analysis tallied about 77 million unique TCR beta chains across the 666 repertoires, and roughly 11 million of those chains were shared by two or more donors. Raw reads were error-corrected and collapsed into unique sequences with a nearest-neighbor algorithm that merged closely related sequences to remove PCR and sequencing errors. V, D and J gene segments were assigned by aligning CDR3 sequences to IMGT reference sequences. For a sequence to be retained, a match of at least six nucleotides to both a V gene segment and a J gene segment was required. A rearrangement counted as productive if the CDR3 had no stop codons and remained in frame with V and J, and every other rearrangement counted as non-productive. Following IMGT convention, CDR3 was defined as the stretch from the second conserved V-encoded cysteine up to the conserved J-encoded phenylalanine. The earlier analysis of about 620 of the donors excluded sequences that lacked an unambiguous match to a single V gene segment. In an earlier analysis of almost 600 of the donors, a V segment was called functional when productive rearrangements were above 56.7%, and segregating when the standard deviation between donors exceeded 5%. A statistical classification framework was built for diagnosing cytomegalovirus status from the catalog of TCR beta chain sequences. In a later analysis, V and J genes were assigned by comparing TCR nucleotide sequences against IMGT/GENE-DB human TR gene sequences. In a later analysis, CDR3 sequences and most-parsimonious VDJ recombination scenarios were assigned using the TCRdist pipeline. In a later analysis, each TCR beta chain was defined by its CDR3 amino acid sequence together with its V-gene family, and reads lacking a unique V-gene family were excluded. A later analysis removed 600 or so highly shared, low-generation-probability nucleotide sequences to deal with suspected cross-contamination and a sequencing artifact. A later analysis calculated a clonal expansion index for each public chain from normalized within-repertoire ranks of inferred template counts. In a later analysis, generation probabilities were computed using a VDJ recombination model fitted to out-of-frame rearrangements, and the results were checked against IGoR. Hypergeometric tests were used in a later analysis to score TCR-TCR, TCR-HLA and TCR-CMV co-occurrence, with a repertoire-size bias correction applied to the TCR pairs. To estimate false discovery rates, a later analysis permuted the HLA or CMV assignments 20 times. In a later analysis, co-occurring TCRs were grouped using DBSCAN, with TCRdist sequence similarity added in when clustering inside HLA-allele-positive subsets. Co-occurrence clustering excluded repertoires with fewer than 30,000 or more than 120,000 public chains, plus five with anomalous nucleotide sharing. TCRdb took over this immuneACCESS table, retaining in-frame rearrangements with V and J assigned. Such tables are incomplete; in checked studies, under half of the missing clones stem from an unresolved V gene, and the remainder is unexplained. That table gives V, J and clone size, and the DNA gave D and trimming. The sample table shows about 160,000 clones, and 60% to 75% are seen once. The top ten clonotypes cover 2.5% to 3% of the sample.

The sequence came from a woman aged 50 to 60 in good health and CMV-seropositive. This sequence uses TRBV10-3 and TRBJ1-1; the D gene cannot be named for sure. The sequenced sample was PBMCs. The nucleotide sequence reads as follows: TGTGCCATCAGTGAGTCAAAGGCTAGCGCTGAAGCTTTCTTT. This sequence encodes CAISESKASAEAFF.